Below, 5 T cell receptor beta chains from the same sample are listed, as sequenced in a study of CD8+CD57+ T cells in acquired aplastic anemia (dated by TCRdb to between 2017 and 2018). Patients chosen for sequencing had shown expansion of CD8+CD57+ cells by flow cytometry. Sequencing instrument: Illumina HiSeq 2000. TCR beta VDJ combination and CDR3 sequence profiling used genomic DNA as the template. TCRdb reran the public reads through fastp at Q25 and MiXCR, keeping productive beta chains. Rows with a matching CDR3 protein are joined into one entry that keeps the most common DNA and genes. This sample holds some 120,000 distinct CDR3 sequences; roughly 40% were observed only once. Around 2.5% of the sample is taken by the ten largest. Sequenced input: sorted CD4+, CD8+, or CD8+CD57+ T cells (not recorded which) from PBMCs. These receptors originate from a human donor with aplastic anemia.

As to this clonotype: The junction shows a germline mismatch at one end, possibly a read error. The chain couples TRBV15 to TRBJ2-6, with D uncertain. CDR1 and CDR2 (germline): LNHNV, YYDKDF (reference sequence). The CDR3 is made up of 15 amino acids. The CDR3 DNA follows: TGTGCCACCAGCAGAGATCGTAGTGGGGACAACGTCCTGACTTTC. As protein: CATSRDRSGDNVLTF.

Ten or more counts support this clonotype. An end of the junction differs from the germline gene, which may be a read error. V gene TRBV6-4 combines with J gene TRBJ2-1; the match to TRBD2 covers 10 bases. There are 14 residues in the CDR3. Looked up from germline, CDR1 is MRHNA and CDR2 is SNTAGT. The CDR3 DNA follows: TGTGCCAGCAGTGCCGATCTAGCGGGGGCTCGTCGCGTCTTC. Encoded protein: CASSADLAGARRVF.

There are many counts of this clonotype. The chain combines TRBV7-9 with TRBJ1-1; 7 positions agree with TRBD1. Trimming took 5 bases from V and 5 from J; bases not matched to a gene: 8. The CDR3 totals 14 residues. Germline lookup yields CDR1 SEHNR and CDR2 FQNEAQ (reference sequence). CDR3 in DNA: TGTGCCAGCAGCCCCAGGGGGGAGAGGACTGAAGCTTTCTTT. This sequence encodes CASSPRGERTEAFF.

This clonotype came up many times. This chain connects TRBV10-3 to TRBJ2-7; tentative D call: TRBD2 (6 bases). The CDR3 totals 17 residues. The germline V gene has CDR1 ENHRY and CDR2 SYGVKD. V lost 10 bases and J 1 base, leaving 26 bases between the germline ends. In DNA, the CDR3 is TGTGCCACATCGCGGGCAACAATTTCAGGGAGGTCCTACGAGCAGTACTTC. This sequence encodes CATSRATISGRSYEQYF.

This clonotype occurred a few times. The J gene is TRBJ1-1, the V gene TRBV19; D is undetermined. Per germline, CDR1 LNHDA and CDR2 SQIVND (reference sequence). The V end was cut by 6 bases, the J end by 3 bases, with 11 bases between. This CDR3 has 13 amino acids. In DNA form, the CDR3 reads TGTGCCAGTAGGTCCCTGCCGGACACTGAAGCTTTCTTT. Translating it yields CASRSLPDTEAFF.